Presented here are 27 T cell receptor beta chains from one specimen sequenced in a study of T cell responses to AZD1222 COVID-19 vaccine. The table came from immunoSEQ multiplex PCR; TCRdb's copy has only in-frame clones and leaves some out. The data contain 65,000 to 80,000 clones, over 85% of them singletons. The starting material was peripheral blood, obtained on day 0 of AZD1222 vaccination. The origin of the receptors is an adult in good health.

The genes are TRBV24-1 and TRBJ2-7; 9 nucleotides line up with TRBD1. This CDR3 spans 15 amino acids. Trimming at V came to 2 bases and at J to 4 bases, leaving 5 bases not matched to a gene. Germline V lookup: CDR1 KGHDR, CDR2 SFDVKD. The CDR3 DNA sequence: TGTGCCACCAGTGATTCCCGGACAGGGGCGTACGAGCAGTACTTC. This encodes CATSDSRTGAYEQYF.

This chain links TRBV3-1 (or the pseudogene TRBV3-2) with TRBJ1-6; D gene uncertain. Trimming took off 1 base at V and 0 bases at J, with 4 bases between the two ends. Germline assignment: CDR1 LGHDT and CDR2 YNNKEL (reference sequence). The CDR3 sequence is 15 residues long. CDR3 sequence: CASSQGSSYNSPLHF. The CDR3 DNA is TGTGCCAGCAGCCAAGGGAGCTCCTATAATTCACCCCTCCACTTT.

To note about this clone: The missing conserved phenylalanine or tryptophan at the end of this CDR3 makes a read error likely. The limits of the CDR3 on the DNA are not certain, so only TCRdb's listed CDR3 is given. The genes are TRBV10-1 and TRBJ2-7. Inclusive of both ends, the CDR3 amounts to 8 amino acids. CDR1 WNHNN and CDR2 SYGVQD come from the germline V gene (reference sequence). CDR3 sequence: CASSEGFP.

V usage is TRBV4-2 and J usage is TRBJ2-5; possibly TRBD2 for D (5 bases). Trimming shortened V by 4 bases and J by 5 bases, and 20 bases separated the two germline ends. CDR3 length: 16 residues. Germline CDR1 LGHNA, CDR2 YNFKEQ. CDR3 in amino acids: CASSPLGSEEDETQYF. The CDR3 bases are TGTGCCAGCAGCCCTCTGGGTAGCGAGGAGGATGAGACCCAGTACTTC.

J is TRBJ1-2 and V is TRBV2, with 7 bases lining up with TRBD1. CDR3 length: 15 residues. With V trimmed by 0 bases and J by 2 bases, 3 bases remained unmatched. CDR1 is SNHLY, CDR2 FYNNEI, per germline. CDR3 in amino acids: CASSEAGRGNYGYTF. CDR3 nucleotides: TGTGCCAGCAGTGAAGCAGGCAGGGGGAACTATGGCTACACCTTC. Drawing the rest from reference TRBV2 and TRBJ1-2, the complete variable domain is EPEVTQTPSHQVTQMGQEVILRCVPISNHLYFYWYRQILGQKVEFLVSFYNNEISEKSEIFDDQFSVERPDGSNFTLKIRSTKLEDSAMYFCASSEAGRGNYGYTFGSGTRLTVV.

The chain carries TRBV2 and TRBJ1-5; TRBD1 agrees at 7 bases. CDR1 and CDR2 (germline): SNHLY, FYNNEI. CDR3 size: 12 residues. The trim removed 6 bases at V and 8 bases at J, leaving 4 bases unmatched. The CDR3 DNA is TGTGCCAGCAGCGACAGGGTGGAGCCCCAGCATTTT. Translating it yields CASSDRVEPQHF. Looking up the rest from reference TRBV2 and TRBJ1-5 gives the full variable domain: EPEVTQTPSHQVTQMGQEVILRCVPISNHLYFYWYRQILGQKVEFLVSFYNNEISEKSEIFDDQFSVERPDGSNFTLKIRSTKLEDSAMYFCASSDRVEPQHFGDGTRLSIL.

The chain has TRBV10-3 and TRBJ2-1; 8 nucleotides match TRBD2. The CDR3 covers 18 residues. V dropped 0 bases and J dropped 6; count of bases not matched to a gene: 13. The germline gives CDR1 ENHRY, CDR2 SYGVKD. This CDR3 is CAISESPGTSRGRNEQFF. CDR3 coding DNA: TGTGCCATCAGTGAGTCCCCCGGGACTAGTAGGGGTCGCAATGAGCAGTTCTTC.

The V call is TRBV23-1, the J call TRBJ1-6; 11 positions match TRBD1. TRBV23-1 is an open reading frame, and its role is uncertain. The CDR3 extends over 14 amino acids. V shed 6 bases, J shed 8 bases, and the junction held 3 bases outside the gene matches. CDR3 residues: CASSRDRGDSPLHF. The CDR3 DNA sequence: TGCGCCAGCAGCCGGGACAGGGGGGATTCACCCCTCCACTTT.

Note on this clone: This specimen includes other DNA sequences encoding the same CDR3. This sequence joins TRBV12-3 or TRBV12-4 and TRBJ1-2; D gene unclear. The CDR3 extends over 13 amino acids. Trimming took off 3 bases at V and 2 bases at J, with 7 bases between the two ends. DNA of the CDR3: TGTGCCAGCAGTTTGATGGGGAACTATGGCTACACCTTC. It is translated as CASSLMGNYGYTF.

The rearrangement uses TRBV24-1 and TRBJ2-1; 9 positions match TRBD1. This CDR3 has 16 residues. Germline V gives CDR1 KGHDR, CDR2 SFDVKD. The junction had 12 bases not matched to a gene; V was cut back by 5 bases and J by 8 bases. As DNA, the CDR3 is TGTGCCACCAGTGTCGAACCGGGACAGGGTAGATATGAGCAGTTCTTC. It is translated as CATSVEPGQGRYEQFF.

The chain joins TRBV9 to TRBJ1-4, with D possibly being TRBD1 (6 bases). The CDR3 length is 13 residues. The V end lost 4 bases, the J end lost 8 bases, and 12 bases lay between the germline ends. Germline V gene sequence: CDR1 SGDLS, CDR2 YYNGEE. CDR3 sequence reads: CASSRGYREKLFF. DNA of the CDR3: TGTGCCAGCAGCAGGGGGTATCGGGAAAAACTGTTTTTT. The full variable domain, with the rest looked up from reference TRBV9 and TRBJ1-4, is DSGVTQTPKHLITATGQRVTLRCSPRSGDLSVYWYQQSLDQGLQFLIQYYNGEERAKGNILERFSAQQFPDLHSELNLSSLELGDSALYFCASSRGYREKLFFGSGTQLSVL.

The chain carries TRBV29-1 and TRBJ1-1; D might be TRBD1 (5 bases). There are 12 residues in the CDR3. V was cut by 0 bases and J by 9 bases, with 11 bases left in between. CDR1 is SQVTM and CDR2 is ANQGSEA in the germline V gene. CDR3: CSVEDAEGQAFF. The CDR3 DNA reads TGCAGCGTTGAAGACGCCGAGGGACAAGCTTTCTTT.

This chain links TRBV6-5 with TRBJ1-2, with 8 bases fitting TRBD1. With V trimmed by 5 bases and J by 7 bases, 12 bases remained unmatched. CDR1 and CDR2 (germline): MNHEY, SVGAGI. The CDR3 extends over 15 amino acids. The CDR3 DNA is TGTGCCAGCAGTCCCCAGACAGGGGCCGCGGCTGGCTACACCTTC. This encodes CASSPQTGAAAGYTF.

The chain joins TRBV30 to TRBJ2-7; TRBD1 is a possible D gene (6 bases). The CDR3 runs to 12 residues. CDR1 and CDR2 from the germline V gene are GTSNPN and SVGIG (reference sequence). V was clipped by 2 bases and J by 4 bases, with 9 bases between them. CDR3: CAWSPDRYEQYF. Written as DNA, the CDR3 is TGTGCCTGGAGTCCAGACAGGTACGAGCAGTACTTC.

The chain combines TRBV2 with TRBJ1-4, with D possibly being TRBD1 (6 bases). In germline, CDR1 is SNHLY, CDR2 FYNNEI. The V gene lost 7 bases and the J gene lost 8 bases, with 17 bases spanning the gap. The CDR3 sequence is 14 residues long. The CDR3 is CASMSPTGNEKLFF. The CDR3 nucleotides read TGTGCCAGCATGAGCCCCACAGGGAACGAAAAACTGTTTTTT.

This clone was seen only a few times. The CDR3 coding sequence is TGTGCCAGCAGCTCCTTGTTAAGCTCTGGAAACACCATATATTTT. This sequence encodes CASSSLLSSGNTIYF. The genes are TRBV5-8 and TRBJ1-3; D is unclear. This CDR3 has 15 amino acids. Germline lookup yields CDR1 SGHTS and CDR2 YDEGEE. Trimming removed 3 bases at V and 0 bases at J, with 10 bases between.

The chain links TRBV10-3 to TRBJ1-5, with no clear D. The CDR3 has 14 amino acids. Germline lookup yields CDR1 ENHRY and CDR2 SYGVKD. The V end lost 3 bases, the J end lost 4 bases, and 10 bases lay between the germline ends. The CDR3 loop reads CAISEGQENQPQHF. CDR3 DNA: TGTGCCATCAGTGAAGGGCAGGAGAATCAGCCCCAGCATTTT.

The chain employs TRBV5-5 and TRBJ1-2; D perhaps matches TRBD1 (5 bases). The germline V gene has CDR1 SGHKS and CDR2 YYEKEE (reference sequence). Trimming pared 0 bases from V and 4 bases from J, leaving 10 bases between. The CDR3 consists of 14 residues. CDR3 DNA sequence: TGTGCCAGCAGCTTGGGAGGGACTACCTATGGCTACACCTTC. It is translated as CASSLGGTTYGYTF.

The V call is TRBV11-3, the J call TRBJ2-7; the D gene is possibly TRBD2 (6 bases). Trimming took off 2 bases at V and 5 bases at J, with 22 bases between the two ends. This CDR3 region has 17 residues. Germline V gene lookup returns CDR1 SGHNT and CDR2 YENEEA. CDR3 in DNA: TGTGCCAGCAGCTTACCCCGCGCCAGACGGGGAGGCCACGAGCAGTACTTC. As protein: CASSLPRARRGGHEQYF.

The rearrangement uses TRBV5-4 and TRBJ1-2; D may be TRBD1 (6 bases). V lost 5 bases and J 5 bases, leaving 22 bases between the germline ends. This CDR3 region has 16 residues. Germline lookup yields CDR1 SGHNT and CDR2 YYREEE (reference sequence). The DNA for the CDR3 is TGTGCCAGCAGTTTAGGGTCCGGGACAAGAAGATATGGCTACACCTTC. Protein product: CASSLGSGTRRYGYTF.

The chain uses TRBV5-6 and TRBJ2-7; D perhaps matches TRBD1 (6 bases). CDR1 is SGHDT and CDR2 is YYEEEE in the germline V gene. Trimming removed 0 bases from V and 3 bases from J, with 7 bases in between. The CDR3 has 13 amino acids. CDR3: CASSLGGGYEQYF. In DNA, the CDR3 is TGTGCCAGCAGCTTGGGAGGGGGCTACGAGCAGTACTTC.

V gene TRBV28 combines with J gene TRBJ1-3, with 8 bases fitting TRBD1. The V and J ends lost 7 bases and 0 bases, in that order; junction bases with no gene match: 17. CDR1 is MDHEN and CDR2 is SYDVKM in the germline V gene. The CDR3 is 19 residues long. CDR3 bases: TGTGCCAGCACCGTGGGAAACAGGGGGAGTTATTTCTCTGGAAACACCATATATTTT. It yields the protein CASTVGNRGSYFSGNTIYF.

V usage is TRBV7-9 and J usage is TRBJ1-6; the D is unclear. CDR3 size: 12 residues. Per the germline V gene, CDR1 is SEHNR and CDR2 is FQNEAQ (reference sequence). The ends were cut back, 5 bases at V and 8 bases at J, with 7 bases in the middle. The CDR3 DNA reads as TGTGCCAGCAGCGTAGTGGATTCACCCCTCCACTTT. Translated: CASSVVDSPLHF.

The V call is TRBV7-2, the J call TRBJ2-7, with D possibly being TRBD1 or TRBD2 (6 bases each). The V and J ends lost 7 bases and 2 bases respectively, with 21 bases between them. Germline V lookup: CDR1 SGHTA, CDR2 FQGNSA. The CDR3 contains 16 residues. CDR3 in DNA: TGTGCCAGCACCGGTGGGGGGCGGGGAGAAACCTACGAGCAGTACTTC. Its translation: CASTGGGRGETYEQYF.

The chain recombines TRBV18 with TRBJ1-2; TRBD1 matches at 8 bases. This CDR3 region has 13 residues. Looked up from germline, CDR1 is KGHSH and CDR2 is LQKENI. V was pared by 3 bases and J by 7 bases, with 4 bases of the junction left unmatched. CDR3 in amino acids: CASSPGQESGYTF. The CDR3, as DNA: TGTGCCAGCTCACCGGGACAGGAGAGTGGCTACACCTTC. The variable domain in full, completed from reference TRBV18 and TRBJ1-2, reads NAGVMQNPRHLVRRRGQEARLRCSPMKGHSHVYWYRQLPEEGLKFMVYLQKENIIDESGMPKERFSAEFPKEGPSILRIQQVVRGDSAAYFCASSPGQESGYTFGSGTRLTVV.

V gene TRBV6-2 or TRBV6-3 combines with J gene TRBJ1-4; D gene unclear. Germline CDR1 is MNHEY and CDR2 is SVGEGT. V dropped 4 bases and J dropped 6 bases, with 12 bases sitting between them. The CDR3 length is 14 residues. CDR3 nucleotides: TGTGCCAGCAGTTCAGATTGGTCGGATGAAAAACTGTTTTTT. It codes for CASSSDWSDEKLFF.

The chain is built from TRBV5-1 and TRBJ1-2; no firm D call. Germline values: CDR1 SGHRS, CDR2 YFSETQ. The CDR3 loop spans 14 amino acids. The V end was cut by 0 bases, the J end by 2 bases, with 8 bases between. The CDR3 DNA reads TGCGCCAGCAGCTTGGACACTCCAAACTATGGCTACACCTTC. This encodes CASSLDTPNYGYTF.